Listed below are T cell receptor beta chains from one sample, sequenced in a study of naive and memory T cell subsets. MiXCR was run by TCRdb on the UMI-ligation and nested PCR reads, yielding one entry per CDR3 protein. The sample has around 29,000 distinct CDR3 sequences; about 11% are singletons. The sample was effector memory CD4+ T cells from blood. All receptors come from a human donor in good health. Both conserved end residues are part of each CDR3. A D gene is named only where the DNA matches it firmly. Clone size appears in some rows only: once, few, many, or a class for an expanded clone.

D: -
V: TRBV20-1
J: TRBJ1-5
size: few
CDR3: CSARSGDGQPQHF
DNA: TGCAGTGCTAGATCAGGGGATGGGCAGCCCCAGCATTTT

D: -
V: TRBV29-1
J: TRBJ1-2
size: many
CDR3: CSVEGGRGGYTF
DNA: TGCAGCGTCGAGGGGGGGAGAGGTGGCTACACCTTC

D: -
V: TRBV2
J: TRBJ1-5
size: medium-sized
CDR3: CASSADGRSNQPQHF
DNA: TGTGCCAGCAGTGCTGACGGACGTAGCAATCAGCCCCAGCATTTT

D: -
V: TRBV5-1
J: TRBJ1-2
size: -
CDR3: CASSSADPNYGYTF
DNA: TGCGCCAGCAGCTCCGCGGATCCTAACTATGGCTACACCTTC

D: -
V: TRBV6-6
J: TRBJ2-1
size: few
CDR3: CASSFAQGHNF
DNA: TGTGCCAGCAGTTTCGCCCAGGGGCATAACTTC

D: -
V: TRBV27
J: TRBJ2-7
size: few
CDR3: CASSFTRGPHEQYF
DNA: TGTGCCAGCAGTTTTACGAGGGGACCTCACGAGCAGTACTTC

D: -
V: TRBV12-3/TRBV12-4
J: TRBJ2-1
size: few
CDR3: CASRATTGGYNEQFF
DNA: TGTGCCAGCAGGGCTACAACCGGGGGTTACAATGAGCAGTTCTTC

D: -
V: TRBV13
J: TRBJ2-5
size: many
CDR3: CASSFRQDQETQYF
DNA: TGTGCCAGCAGCTTCCGACAGGACCAAGAGACCCAGTACTTC

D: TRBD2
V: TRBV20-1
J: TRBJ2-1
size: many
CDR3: CSAGGIAGTSGRSSYNEQFF
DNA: TGCAGTGCTGGGGGGATCGCCGGGACTAGCGGGAGGAGCTCCTACAATGAGCAGTTCTTC

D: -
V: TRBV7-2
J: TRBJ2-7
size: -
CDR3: CASSPRGTGSYEQYF
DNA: TGTGCCAGCAGCCCACGGGGGACGGGCTCCTACGAGCAGTACTTC

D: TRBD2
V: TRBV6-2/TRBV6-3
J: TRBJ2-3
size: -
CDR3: CASSYAELAGEDTQYF
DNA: TGTGCCAGCAGTTACGCCGAGCTAGCGGGAGAAGATACGCAGTATTTT

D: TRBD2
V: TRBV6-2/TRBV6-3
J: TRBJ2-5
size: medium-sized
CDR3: CASSYRYEGWTSALPETQYF
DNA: TGTGCCAGCAGTTACCGTTATGAAGGGTGGACTAGCGCACTACCGGAGACCCAGTACTTC

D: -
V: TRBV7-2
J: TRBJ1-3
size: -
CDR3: CASSLPGNTIYF
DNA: TGTGCCAGCAGCTTACCGGGAAACACCATATATTTT

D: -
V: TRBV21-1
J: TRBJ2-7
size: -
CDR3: CASSKERGPSGSYEQYF
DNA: TGTGCCAGCAGCAAAGAGAGGGGCCCTAGCGGGAGCTACGAGCAGTACTTC

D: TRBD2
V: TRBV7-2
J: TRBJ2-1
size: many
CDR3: CASSSWTSGDYNEQFF
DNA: TGTGCCAGCAGCTCCTGGACTAGCGGGGACTACAATGAGCAGTTCTTC

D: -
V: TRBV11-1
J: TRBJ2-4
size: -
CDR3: CASSLAAVKNIQYF
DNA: TGTGCCAGCAGTTTAGCCGCGGTAAAAAACATTCAGTACTTC

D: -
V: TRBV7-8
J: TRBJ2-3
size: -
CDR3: CASSFLTVGQKNTDTQYF
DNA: TGTGCCAGCAGCTTCCTTACCGTAGGACAGAAAAACACAGATACGCAGTATTTT

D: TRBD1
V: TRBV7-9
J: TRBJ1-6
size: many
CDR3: CASSPDRIRRSPLHF
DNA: TGTGCCAGCAGCCCGGACAGGATCAGGAGGTCACCCCTCCACTTT

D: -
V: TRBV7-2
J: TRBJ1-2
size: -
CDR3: CASSRLYGYTF
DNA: TGTGCCAGCAGCCGCCTCTATGGCTACACCTTC

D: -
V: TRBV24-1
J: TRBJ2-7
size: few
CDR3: CATSDSSPGKRYEQYF
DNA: TGTGCCACCAGTGATTCCAGCCCGGGGAAGCGCTACGAGCAGTACTTC

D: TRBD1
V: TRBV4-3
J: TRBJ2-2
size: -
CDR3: CASSQDLLVTGVGELFF
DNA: TGCGCCAGCAGCCAAGATCTTCTGGTCACAGGGGTTGGGGAGCTGTTTTTT

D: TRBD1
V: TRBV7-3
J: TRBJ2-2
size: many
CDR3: CASSLRGTVNTGELFF
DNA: TGTGCCAGCAGCTTGCGTGGGACAGTTAACACCGGGGAGCTGTTTTTT

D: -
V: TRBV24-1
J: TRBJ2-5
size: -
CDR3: CATSGRGGGFQETQYF
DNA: TGTGCCACCAGTGGCCGAGGAGGGGGGTTCCAAGAGACCCAGTACTTC

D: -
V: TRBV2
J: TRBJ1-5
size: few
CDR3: CASHNGNGNQPQHF
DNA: TGTGCCAGCCATAATGGAAATGGCAATCAGCCCCAGCATTTT

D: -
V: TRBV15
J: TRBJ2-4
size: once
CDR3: CATSREGGSAKNIQYF
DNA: TGTGCCACCAGCAGAGAAGGGGGGTCGGCCAAAAACATTCAGTACTTC